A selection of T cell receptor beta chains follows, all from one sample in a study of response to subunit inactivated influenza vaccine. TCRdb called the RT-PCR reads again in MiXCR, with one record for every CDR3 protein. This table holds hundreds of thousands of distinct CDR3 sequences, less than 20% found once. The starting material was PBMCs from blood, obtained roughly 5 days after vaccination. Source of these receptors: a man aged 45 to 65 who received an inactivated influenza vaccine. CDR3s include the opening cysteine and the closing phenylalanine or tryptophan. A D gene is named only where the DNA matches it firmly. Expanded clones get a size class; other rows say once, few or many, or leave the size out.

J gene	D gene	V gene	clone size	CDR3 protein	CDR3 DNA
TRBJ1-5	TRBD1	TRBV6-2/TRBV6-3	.	CASSSLDRGNNQPQHF	TGTGCCAGCAGTTCCCTGGACAGGGGAAACAATCAGCCCCAGCATTTT
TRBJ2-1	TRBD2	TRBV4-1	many	CASSRGTSGSLQEQFF	TGCGCCAGCAGCCGGGGGACTAGCGGGTCCCTCCAGGAGCAGTTCTTC
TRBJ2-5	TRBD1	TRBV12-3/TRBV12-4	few	CASSFRTGGLGETQYF	TGTGCCAGCAGTTTCCGGACAGGGGGTCTAGGAGAGACCCAGTACTTC
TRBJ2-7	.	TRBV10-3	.	CAISDNGAYEQYF	TGTGCCATCAGTGACAATGGAGCCTACGAGCAGTACTTC
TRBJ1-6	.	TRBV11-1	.	CASSLAGLYNSPLHF	TGTGCCAGCAGCTTAGCGGGACTCTATAATTCACCCCTCCACTTT
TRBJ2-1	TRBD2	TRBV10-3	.	CATTPGSGNYNEQFF	TGTGCCACCACCCCGGGTAGCGGGAACTACAATGAGCAGTTCTTC
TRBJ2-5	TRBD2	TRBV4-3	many	CASSQDWVAGVVSETQYF	TGCGCCAGCAGCCAAGATTGGGTAGCGGGAGTAGTATCCGAGACCCAGTACTTC
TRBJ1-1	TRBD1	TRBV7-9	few	CASRPTGSEAFF	TGTGCCAGCAGACCGACAGGGTCTGAAGCTTTCTTT
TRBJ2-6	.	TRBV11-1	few	CASSLNGQLNSGANVLTF	TGTGCCAGCAGCTTAAATGGACAGCTCAACTCTGGGGCCAACGTCCTGACTTTC
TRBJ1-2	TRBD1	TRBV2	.	CASSQGAASGYGYTF	TGTGCCAGCAGTCAGGGGGCGGCCTCGGGCTATGGCTACACCTTC
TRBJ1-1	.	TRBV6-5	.	CASSHLRDIGTEAFF	TGTGCCAGCAGTCACCTCCGGGACATTGGCACTGAAGCTTTCTTT
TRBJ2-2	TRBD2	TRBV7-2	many	CASSLRLAGGSGELFF	TGTGCCAGCAGCTTACGGCTAGCGGGAGGGAGCGGGGAGCTGTTTTTT
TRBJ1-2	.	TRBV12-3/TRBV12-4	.	CASTFGAGGGYGYTF	TGTGCCAGCACCTTCGGGGCGGGAGGTGGCTATGGCTACACCTTC
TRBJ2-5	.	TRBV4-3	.	CASSQGPRDQQETQYF	TGCGCCAGCAGCCAAGGACCCAGGGACCAACAAGAGACCCAGTACTTC
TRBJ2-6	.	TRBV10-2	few	CASSASQGSGANVLTF	TGCGCCAGCAGTGCTAGCCAAGGGTCCGGGGCCAACGTCCTGACTTTC
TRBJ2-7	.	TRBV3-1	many	CASSQDYEQYF	TGTGCCAGCAGTCAAGACTACGAGCAGTACTTC
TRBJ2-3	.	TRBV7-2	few	CASSNNRDTQYF	TGTGCCAGCAGTAACAACAGGGATACGCAGTATTTT
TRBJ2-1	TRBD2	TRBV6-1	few	CASRKGTSGYNEQFF	TGTGCCAGCAGAAAAGGGACTAGCGGTTACAATGAGCAGTTCTTC
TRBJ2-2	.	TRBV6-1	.	CASSPGAETGELFF	TGTGCCAGCAGTCCGGGGGCAGAAACCGGGGAGCTGTTTTTT